This entry features one T cell receptor beta chain sequence. These data are taken from a study of CD8 T cells in Susac syndrome. Random hexamers were used to reverse transcribe 0.5 to 1 ug of RNA. MiXCR, applied by TCRdb to the immunoSEQ multiplex PCR reads, yields one record per CDR3 protein. The repertoire includes about 400,000 distinct CDR3 sequences, more than 80% of them detected once, and approximately 0.12% sits in the top ten. Germline V gene data show CDR1 as SQVTM and CDR2 as ANQGSEA. Trimming cost V 8 bases and J 5 bases; bases outside gene matches: 7. The length of the CDR3 is 14 residues. The sequenced target, TCR beta, came from blood CD8+ and CD4+ T cells. Relapsing-remitting disease, either stable or active, was present in the treatment-naive patients who were the multiple sclerosis controls. Both CD4+ and CD8+ T cells were negatively isolated, and TEMRA cells underwent FACS enrichment.

The sequenced material came from CD8+ T cells from PBMCs. The chain employs TRBV29-1 and TRBJ2-1, with 12 positions matching TRBD2. The origin of this receptor is a human donor with multiple sclerosis. CDR3 sequence reads: CSLRLAGVHNEQFF. The CDR3 DNA is TGCAGCCTGAGACTAGCGGGAGTCCACAATGAGCAGTTCTTC.